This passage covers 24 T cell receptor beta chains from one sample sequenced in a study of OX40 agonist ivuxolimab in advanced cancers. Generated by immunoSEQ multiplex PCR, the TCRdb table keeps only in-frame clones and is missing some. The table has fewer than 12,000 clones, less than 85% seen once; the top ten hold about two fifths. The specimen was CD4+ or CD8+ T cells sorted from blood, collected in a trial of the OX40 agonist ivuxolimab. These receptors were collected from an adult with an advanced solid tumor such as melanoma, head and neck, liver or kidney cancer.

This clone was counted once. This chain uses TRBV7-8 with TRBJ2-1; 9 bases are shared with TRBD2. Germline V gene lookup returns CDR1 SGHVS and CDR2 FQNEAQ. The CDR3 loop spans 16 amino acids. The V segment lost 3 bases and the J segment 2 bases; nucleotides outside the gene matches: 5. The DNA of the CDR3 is TGTGCCAGCAGCTTTGTGACTAGCGGAGCCTACAATGAGCAGTTCTTC. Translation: CASSFVTSGAYNEQFF.

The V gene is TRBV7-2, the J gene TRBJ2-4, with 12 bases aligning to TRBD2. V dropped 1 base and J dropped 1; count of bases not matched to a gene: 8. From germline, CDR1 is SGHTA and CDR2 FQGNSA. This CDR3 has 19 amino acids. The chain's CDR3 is CASSLEILAGGPAKNIQYF. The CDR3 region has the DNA TGTGCCAGCAGCTTAGAAATACTAGCGGGAGGTCCGGCCAAAAACATTCAGTACTTC.

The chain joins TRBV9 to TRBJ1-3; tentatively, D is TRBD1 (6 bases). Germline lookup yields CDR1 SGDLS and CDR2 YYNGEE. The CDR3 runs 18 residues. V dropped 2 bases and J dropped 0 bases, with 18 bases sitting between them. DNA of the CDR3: TGTGCCAGCAGCGTCAACTCATTGGGACACGTCTCTGGAAACACCATATATTTT. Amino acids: CASSVNSLGHVSGNTIYF.

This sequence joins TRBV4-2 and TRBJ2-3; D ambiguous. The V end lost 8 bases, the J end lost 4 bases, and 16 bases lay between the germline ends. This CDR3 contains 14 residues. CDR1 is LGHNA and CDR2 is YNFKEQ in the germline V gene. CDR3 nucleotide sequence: TGTGCCAGCGGTTCGGTAGGGCCAGCAGATACGCAGTATTTT. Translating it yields CASGSVGPADTQYF.

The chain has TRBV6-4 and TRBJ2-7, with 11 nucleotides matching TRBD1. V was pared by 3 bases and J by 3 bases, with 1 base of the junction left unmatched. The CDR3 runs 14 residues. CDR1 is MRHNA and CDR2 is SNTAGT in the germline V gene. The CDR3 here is CASSEGTGGYEQYF. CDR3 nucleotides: TGTGCCAGCAGTGAGGGGACAGGGGGCTACGAGCAGTACTTC.

CDR3 in amino acids: CASSLPSGGALEQYF. In nucleotides, the CDR3 is TGTGCCAGCTCCCTCCCCAGCGGGGGGGCCCTCGAGCAGTACTTC. The chain employs TRBV27 and TRBJ2-7; TRBD2 matches at 10 bases. CDR3 length: 15 residues. With V trimmed by 8 bases and J by 6 bases, 13 bases remained unmatched. Germline V gene data show CDR1 as MNHEY and CDR2 as SMNVEV (reference sequence).

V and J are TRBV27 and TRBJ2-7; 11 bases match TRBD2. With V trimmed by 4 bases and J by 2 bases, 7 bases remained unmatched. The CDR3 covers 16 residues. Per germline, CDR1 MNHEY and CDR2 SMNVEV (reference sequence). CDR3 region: CASSSLLAGATYEQYF. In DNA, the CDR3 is TGTGCCAGCAGTTCTCTACTAGCGGGAGCGACCTACGAGCAGTACTTC.

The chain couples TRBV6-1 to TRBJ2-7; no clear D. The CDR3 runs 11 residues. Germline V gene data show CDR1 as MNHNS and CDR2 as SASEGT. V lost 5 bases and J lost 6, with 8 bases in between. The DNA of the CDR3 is TGTGCCAGCAGTTCCCCAGGCGAGCAGTACTTC. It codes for CASSSPGEQYF.

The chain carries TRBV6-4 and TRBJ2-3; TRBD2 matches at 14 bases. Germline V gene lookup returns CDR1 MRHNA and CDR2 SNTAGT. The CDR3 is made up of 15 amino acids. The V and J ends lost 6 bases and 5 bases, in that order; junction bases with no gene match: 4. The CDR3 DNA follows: TGTGCCAGCAGCGGGACTAGCGGGGGACAAGATACGCAGTATTTT. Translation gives CASSGTSGGQDTQYF.

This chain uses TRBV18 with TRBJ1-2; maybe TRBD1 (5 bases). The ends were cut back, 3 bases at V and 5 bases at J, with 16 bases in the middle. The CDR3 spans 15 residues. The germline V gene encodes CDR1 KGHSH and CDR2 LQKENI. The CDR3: CASSPATGVGYGYTF. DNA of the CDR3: TGTGCCAGCTCACCGGCTACAGGAGTTGGATATGGCTACACCTTC.

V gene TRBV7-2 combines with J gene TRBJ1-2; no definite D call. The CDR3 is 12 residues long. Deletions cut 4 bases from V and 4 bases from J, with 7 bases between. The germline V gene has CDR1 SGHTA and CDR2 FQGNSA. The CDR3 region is CASSWTGYGYTF. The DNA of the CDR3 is TGTGCCAGCAGCTGGACGGGCTATGGCTACACCTTC. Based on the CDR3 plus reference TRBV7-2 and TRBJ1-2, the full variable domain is GAGVSQSPSNKVTEKGKDVELRCDPISGHTALYWYRQSLGQGLEFLIYFQGNSAPDKSGLPSDRFSAERTGGSVSTLTIQRTQQEDSAVYLCASSWTGYGYTFGSGTRLTVV.

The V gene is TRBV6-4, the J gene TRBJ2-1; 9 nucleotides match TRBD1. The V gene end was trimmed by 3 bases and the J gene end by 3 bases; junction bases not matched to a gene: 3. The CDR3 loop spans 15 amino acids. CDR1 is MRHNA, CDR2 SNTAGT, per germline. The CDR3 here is CASSEGDRDYNEQFF. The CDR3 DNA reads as TGTGCCAGCAGTGAGGGGGACAGGGACTACAATGAGCAGTTCTTC.

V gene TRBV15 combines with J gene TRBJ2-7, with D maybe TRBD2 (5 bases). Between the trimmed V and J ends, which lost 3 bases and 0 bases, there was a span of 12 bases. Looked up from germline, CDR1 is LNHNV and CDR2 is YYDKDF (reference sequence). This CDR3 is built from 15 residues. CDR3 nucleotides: TGTGCCACCAGCAGCGGGATGAGGAGCTCCTACGAGCAGTACTTC. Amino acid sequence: CATSSGMRSSYEQYF.

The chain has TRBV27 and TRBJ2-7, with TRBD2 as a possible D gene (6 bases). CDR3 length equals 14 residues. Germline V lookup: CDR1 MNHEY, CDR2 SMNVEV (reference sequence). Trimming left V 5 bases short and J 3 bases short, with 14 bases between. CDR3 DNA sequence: TGTGCCAGCAGTATGGGGGGTGCCCTCTACGAGCAGTACTTC. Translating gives CASSMGGALYEQYF.

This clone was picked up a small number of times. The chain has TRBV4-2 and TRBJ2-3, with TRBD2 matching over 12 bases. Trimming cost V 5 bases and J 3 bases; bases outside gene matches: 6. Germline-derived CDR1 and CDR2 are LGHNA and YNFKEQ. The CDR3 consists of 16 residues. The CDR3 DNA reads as TGTGCCAGCAGCACCCGACTAGCGGGGGTTACAGATACGCAGTATTTT. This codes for CASSTRLAGVTDTQYF.

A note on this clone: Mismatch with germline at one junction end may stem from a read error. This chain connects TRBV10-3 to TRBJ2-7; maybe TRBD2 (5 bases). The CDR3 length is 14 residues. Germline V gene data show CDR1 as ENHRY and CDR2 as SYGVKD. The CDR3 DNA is TGTGCCAGCAGTGATACAGCCGGGGCCTACGAGCAGTACTTC. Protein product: CASSDTAGAYEQYF.

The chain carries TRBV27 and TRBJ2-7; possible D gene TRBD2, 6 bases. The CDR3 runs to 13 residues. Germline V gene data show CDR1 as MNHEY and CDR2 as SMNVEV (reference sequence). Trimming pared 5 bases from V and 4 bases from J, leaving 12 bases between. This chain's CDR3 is CASSPGVSYEQYF. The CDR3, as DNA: TGTGCCAGCAGTCCGGGGGTTTCATACGAGCAGTACTTC.

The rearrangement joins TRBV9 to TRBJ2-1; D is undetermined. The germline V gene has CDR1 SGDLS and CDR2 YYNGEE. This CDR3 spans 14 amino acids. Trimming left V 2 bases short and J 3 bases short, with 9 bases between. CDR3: CASSVDTYYNEQFF. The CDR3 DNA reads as TGTGCCAGCAGCGTCGACACTTACTACAATGAGCAGTTCTTC. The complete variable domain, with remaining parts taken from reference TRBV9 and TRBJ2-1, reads DSGVTQTPKHLITATGQRVTLRCSPRSGDLSVYWYQQSLDQGLQFLIQYYNGEERAKGNILERFSAQQFPDLHSELNLSSLELGDSALYFCASSVDTYYNEQFFGPGTRLTVL.

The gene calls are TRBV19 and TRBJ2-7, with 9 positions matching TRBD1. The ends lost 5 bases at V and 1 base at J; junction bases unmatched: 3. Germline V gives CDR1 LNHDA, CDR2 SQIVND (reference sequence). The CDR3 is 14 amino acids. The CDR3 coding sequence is TGTGCCAGTAGTCCCGGGACAGGGTCCTACGAGCAGTACTTC. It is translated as CASSPGTGSYEQYF.

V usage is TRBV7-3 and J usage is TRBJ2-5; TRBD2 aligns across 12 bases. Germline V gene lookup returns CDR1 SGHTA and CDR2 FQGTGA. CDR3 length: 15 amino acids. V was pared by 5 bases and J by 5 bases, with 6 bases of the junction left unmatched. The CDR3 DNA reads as TGTGCCAGCAGCCCTAGCGGGGGGGCCGATGAGACCCAGTACTTC. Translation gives CASSPSGGADETQYF.

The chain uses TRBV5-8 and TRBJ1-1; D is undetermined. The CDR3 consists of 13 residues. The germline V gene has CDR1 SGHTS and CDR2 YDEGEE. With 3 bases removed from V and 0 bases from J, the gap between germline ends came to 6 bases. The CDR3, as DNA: TGTGCCAGCAGCTCCTCTCTGAACACTGAAGCTTTCTTT. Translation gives CASSSSLNTEAFF.

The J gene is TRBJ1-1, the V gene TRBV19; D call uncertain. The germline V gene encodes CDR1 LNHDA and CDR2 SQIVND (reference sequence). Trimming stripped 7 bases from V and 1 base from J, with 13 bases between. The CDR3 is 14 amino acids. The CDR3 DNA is TGTGCCAGTACTTTCACGGACGGGAACACTGAAGCTTTCTTT. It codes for CASTFTDGNTEAFF. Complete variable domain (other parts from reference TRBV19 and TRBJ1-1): DGGITQSPKYLFRKEGQNVTLSCEQNLNHDAMYWYRQDPGQGLRLIYYSQIVNDFQKGDIAEGYSVSREKKESFPLTVTSAQKNPTAFYLCASTFTDGNTEAFFGQGTRLTVV.

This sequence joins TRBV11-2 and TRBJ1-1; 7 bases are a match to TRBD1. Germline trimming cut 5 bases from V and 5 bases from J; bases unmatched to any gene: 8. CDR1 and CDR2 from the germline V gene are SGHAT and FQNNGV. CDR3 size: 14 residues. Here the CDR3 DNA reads TGTGCCAGCAGCCGTACAGGGGTGCGGACTGAAGCTTTCTTT. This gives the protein CASSRTGVRTEAFF. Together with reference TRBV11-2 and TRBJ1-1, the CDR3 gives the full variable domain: EAGVAQSPRYKIIEKRQSVAFWCNPISGHATLYWYQQILGQGPKLLIQFQNNGVVDDSQLPKDRFSAERLKGVDSTLKIQPAKLEDSAVYLCASSRTGVRTEAFFGQGTRLTVV.

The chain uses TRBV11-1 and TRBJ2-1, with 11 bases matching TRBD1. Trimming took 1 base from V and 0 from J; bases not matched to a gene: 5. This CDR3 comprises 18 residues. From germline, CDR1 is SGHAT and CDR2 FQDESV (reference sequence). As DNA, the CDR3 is TGTGCCAGCAGCTTAGTCTTCGGGACAGGGGGCTCCTACAATGAGCAGTTCTTC. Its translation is CASSLVFGTGGSYNEQFF.